The clone carrying this T cell receptor (beta chain) was observed a handful of times. The target antigen is unknown. RNA transcripts provided the source from which TCR beta CDR3 regions were amplified. The TCR CDR3 first-round RT-PCR relied on the HTBI primer set. TCRdb re-called the multiplex PCR reads through MiXCR, storing one row per CDR3 protein. This sample has hundreds of thousands of distinct CDR3 sequences, with approximately 13% found just once. The germline gives CDR1 MDHEN, CDR2 SYDVKM. CDR3 length: 17 amino acids. The V and J ends lost 2 bases and 2 bases respectively, with 16 bases between them. The definition of stable Graves' hyperthyroidism was no ophthalmopathy progression within 18 months. These data are taken from a study of T cells in Graves' hyperthyroidism and ophthalmopathy. Notes on the study in general: Ophthalmopathy, as predicted by the model, came a median 6.5 months after the prediction. Researchers found most expanded thyroid clonotypes above 0.001 in blood as well.

V gene TRBV28 combines with J gene TRBJ1-5, with no clear D. The sequencing sample was made of blood. The TCR comes from a young woman with Graves' hyperthyroidism. CDR3 nucleotides: TGTGCCAGCAGTTTACTTGGACGGGATAGTGGCAATCAGCCCCAGCATTTT. It is translated as CASSLLGRDSGNQPQHF.